This TCR beta chain was recovered during a study of blood T cell repertoires in COVID-19 (dated by TCRdb to the early 2020s). About the study as a whole: Samples from collaborators originated in the United States, Italy and Spain and spanned both the acute and convalescent phases of COVID-19. The prospective study material was composed of cDNA or gDNA derived from T cells, B-cell-depleted T cells, or PBMCs. The dataset comprised deeply sampled blood TCRbeta repertoires from subjects exposed to, actively infected with, or recovered from COVID-19. A freely available public database, intended as a resource for researchers studying the immune response to SARS-CoV-2, is where the repertoires were released. Samples came from the ongoing ImmuneRACE study (first 160 participants) plus 1,254 subjects from 6 global collaborators. A de-identified subject ID, COVID-19 status, age in years and sex were almost always included in the sample metadata. HLA class I and class II types, where available, came from metadata supplied by the sample provider rather than from assay-based typing. The research as a whole found: Clinical and demographic metadata were provided uncurated, with the amount varying by source and participant.

The junction shows trimming of 0 bases on V and 6 bases on J, plus 19 bases between the germline ends. Sequences SGHDN (CDR1) and FVKESK (CDR2) are obtained from the germline V gene. Counted from cysteine to phenylalanine, this CDR3 has 17 amino acids. Left in the record is the CDR3 DNA by itself, 51 bases read in frame from the first base. In regard to this clone: No cognate antigen has been identified for it. Nothing much larger sits one base from this clone, and base qualities are not available.

At one collaborating source in Seattle, patients were enrolled during active infection and were followed longitudinally through the course of disease. Each collaborating institution followed its own protocols to collect whole blood in K2EDTA tubes. For TCRbeta analysis, collaborators shipped samples as frozen whole blood, isolated PBMCs, or DNA extracted from either of those sample types. TCRbeta CDR3 regions were amplified from genomic DNA by means of the immunoSEQ Assay, a bias-controlled multiplex PCR. The study's processing was this. Within the assay, amplification of reference gene primers was used to estimate how many nucleated cells each sample contained. To quantify the absolute abundance of each unique TCRbeta CDR3 rearrangement, sequence reads were collapsed and filtered. For each sample, productive Simpson clonality was calculated by taking the square root of Simpson's diversity index across productive rearrangements. The table was pulled from immuneACCESS by TCRdb, which kept in-frame rearrangements only. Such tables lose some clones; where checked, under half of the loss comes from unresolved V genes, and the rest has no known cause. V and J calls and clone size follow that table, whereas D and trimming were derived from the DNA. This sample gives under 300,000 clones in total; less than 85% of them show up just once. Roughly 1.5% of the sample is in the top ten clones.

The clonotype was recovered from a human donor with COVID-19, enrolled during active disease. The donor label of this sample is uncertain. Sequencing used peripheral blood. The sequence joins TRBV14 to TRBJ2-3; TRBD2 might be the D gene, on 5 matching bases. The CDR3 region has the sequence CASSQDRSGFRRDTQYF. The nucleotide sequence reads as follows: TGTGCCAGCAGCCAAGATAGGAGCGGATTTCGAAGGGATACGCAGTATTTT.